These 27 T cell receptor beta chains were all obtained from the same sample, sequenced in a study of blood T cells in healthy people across ages. It was with a sample-barcoded 5' primer and a J-beta primer mix that a second PCR of about 6 to 12 cycles was run. MiXCR, run by TCRdb on the 5' RACE reads, gives a single entry per CDR3 protein. In the table there are more than 800,000 distinct CDR3 sequences, less than 35% of which are singletons. The sequencing input was blood. The receptor set was obtained from a woman of 80 years or more in good health.

The chain joins TRBV20-1 to TRBJ2-4; TRBD1 is a possible D gene (5 bases). This CDR3 spans 14 amino acids. From germline, CDR1 is DFQATT and CDR2 SNEGSKA (reference sequence). V was trimmed by 3 bases and J by 13 bases, leaving 22 bases between them. The DNA for the CDR3 is TGCAGTGCTAGCCAGGCCAAGGGGTACAATGAGCAGTACTTC. This gives the protein CSASQAKGYNEQYF.

The rearrangement uses TRBV19 and TRBJ2-6; the D is unclear. The V gene lost 3 bases and the J gene lost 6 bases, with 12 bases spanning the gap. The CDR3 runs 15 residues. The germline gives CDR1 LNHDA, CDR2 SQIVND (reference sequence). In nucleotides, the CDR3 is TGTGCCAGTAGTATGCAACGGGTGATGGCCAACGTCCTGACTTTC. It encodes CASSMQRVMANVLTF.

This clonotype was seen repeatedly, ten times or more. V is TRBV29-1 and J is TRBJ2-5; 10 nucleotides line up with TRBD1. This CDR3 region has 14 residues. The germline V gene has CDR1 SQVTM and CDR2 ANQGSEA. With 5 bases clipped from V and 2 bases from J, the junction kept 5 bases outside the gene matches. The CDR3 nucleotides are TGCAGCGTTCGACCGGGACAGGGGCAAGAGACCCAGTACTTC. Translating it yields CSVRPGQGQETQYF.

This clonotype was seen at least ten times. This sequence joins TRBV25-1 and TRBJ1-1, with D tentatively TRBD1 (5 bases). Germline CDR1 and CDR2: MGHDK and SYGVNS. The CDR3 totals 12 residues. V was clipped by 5 bases and J by 7 bases, with 11 bases between them. CDR3 DNA: TGTGCCAGCAGTCTAGGACAACTTGAAGCTTTCTTT. It codes for CASSLGQLEAFF. Full variable domain (remainder filled in from reference TRBV25-1 and TRBJ1-1): EADIYQTPRYLVIGTGKKITLECSQTMGHDKMYWYQQDPGMELHLIHYSYGVNSTEKGDLSSESTVSRIRTEHFPLTLESARPSHTSQYLCASSLGQLEAFFGQGTRLTVV.

This chain links TRBV3-1 with TRBJ2-1; the match to TRBD1 covers 7 bases. The trim removed 0 bases at V and 8 bases at J, leaving 13 bases unmatched. Per the germline V gene, CDR1 is LGHDT and CDR2 is YNNKEL (reference sequence). The CDR3 consists of 17 residues. CDR3 sequence (DNA): TGTGCCAGCAGCCAAGATGCCGGGACAGTCATATGGTATGAGCAGTTCTTC. Protein product: CASSQDAGTVIWYEQFF.

In the case of this clonotype: A read error may be the cause here, since a much bigger clone is one base away. The V and J genes are TRBV7-9 and TRBJ2-1; D gene ambiguous. V lost 5 bases and J 10 bases, leaving 24 bases between the germline ends. The CDR3 is made up of 16 amino acids. From germline, CDR1 is SEHNR and CDR2 FQNEAQ (reference sequence). The DNA of the CDR3 is TGTGCCAGCAGCCGAATTGACTCACGCCCCTCCTACGAGCAGTTCTTC. Translating gives CASSRIDSRPSYEQFF.

This clonotype was seen repeatedly, ten times or more. The chain has TRBV20-1 and TRBJ1-2; possibly TRBD1 for D (6 bases). Per the germline V gene, CDR1 is DFQATT and CDR2 is SNEGSKA (reference sequence). With 6 bases removed from V and 4 bases from J, the gap between germline ends came to 15 bases. The CDR3 is made up of 13 amino acids. This chain's CDR3 is CSAIQGTLYGYTF. As DNA, the CDR3 is TGCAGTGCCATTCAGGGGACACTCTATGGCTACACCTTC.

This chain joins TRBV6-2 or TRBV6-3 and TRBJ2-1; the match to TRBD1 covers 7 bases. The trim removed 4 bases at V and 11 bases at J, leaving 8 bases unmatched. CDR1 MNHEY and CDR2 SVGEGT come from the germline V gene. The CDR3 has 13 amino acids. The CDR3 loop reads CASSSGTANKQFF. The CDR3 coding sequence is TGTGCCAGCAGTTCCGGGACAGCGAATAAGCAGTTCTTC.

In this sample, this clonotype turned up many times. CDR3 DNA sequence: TGCAGTGCTAGAGATAATAAGGGGAACGGCTACACCTTC. This gives the protein CSARDNKGNGYTF. The chain is built from TRBV20-1 and TRBJ1-2; D is perhaps TRBD1 (5 bases). V was cut by 0 bases and J by 8 bases, with 13 bases left in between. Germline V gene lookup returns CDR1 DFQATT and CDR2 SNEGSKA (reference sequence). The CDR3 is made up of 13 amino acids.

This clonotype was seen a few times. This rearrangement joins TRBV9 to TRBJ2-3; no firm D call. Germline loops: CDR1 SGDLS, CDR2 YYNGEE. V lost 4 bases and J lost 0, with 9 bases in between. This CDR3 comprises 14 residues. CDR3 amino acids: CASSSRPSTDTQYF. Here the CDR3 DNA reads TGTGCCAGCAGCTCTAGACCTAGCACAGATACGCAGTATTTT. The whole variable domain, remainder taken from reference TRBV9 and TRBJ2-3, is DSGVTQTPKHLITATGQRVTLRCSPRSGDLSVYWYQQSLDQGLQFLIQYYNGEERAKGNILERFSAQQFPDLHSELNLSSLELGDSALYFCASSSRPSTDTQYFGPGTRLTVL.

This chain connects TRBV6-2 or TRBV6-3 to TRBJ1-3; D is undetermined. CDR3 length: 15 amino acids. From germline, CDR1 is MNHEY and CDR2 SVGEGT. V gave up 5 bases and J gave up 0 bases, with 11 bases separating them. The CDR3 protein is CASSPTALSGNTIYF. The DNA for the CDR3 is TGTGCCAGCAGTCCTACAGCTCTCTCTGGAAACACCATATATTTT.

V gene TRBV3-1 combines with J gene TRBJ2-3; weak D call: TRBD2 (6 bases). CDR3 length equals 15 residues. The germline V and J ends were trimmed by 2 bases and 1 base, with 10 bases remaining between them. Germline CDR1 is LGHDT and CDR2 is YNNKEL (reference sequence). For the CDR3, the DNA is TGTGCCAGCAGCCAAACGGGAGCGGGCACAGATACGCAGTATTTT. Amino acid sequence: CASSQTGAGTDTQYF.

The V and J genes are TRBV6-2 or TRBV6-3 and TRBJ1-1; a possible D gene is TRBD1 (6 bases). CDR1 MNHEY and CDR2 SVGEGT come from the germline V gene. The CDR3 loop spans 14 amino acids. The V end lost 5 bases, the J end lost 1 base, and 11 bases lay between the germline ends. This CDR3 reads CASSPGATNTEAFF. The CDR3, as DNA: TGTGCCAGCAGTCCGGGGGCCACGAACACTGAAGCTTTCTTT.

This clonotype showed up just a few times. A much larger clone lies a single base off, so this may be a read error. This chain connects TRBV7-2 to TRBJ2-5, with a possible D match to TRBD2 (6 bases). The CDR3 is made up of 16 amino acids. Looked up from germline, CDR1 is SGHTA and CDR2 is FQGNSA. The ends were cut back, 2 bases at V and 4 bases at J, with 17 bases in the middle. In DNA, the CDR3 is TGTGCCAGCAGCTTAAAGGGCGGGGATATTCGAGAGACCCAGTACTTC. It specifies CASSLKGGDIRETQYF.

This clonotype came up many times. The V and J genes are TRBV5-1 and TRBJ2-5; TRBD2 might be the D (5 bases). The CDR3 runs 14 residues. Per the germline V gene, CDR1 is SGHRS and CDR2 is YFSETQ. The ends were cut back, 4 bases at V and 5 bases at J, with 15 bases in the middle. The CDR3: CASSPGSFRETQYF. The CDR3 DNA follows: TGCGCCAGCAGCCCGGGGAGTTTCAGGGAGACCCAGTACTTC.

This clonotype was detected once. The rearrangement uses TRBV7-2 and TRBJ2-7, with a tentative D call TRBD2 (7 bases). V shed 0 bases and J shed 5 bases, with 11 bases lying between them. In germline, CDR1 is SGHTA, CDR2 FQGNSA. The CDR3 covers 14 residues. The CDR3 here is CASSLAGGAHEQYF. Here the CDR3 DNA reads TGTGCCAGCAGCTTAGCGGGGGGGGCCCACGAGCAGTACTTC.

The chain combines TRBV3-1 with TRBJ1-1; D is unresolved. V dropped 4 bases and J dropped 7 bases, with 13 bases sitting between them. This CDR3 comprises 13 residues. CDR1 is LGHDT and CDR2 is YNNKEL in the germline V gene (reference sequence). The CDR3 sequence is CASSLVTRGEAFF. CDR3 sequence (DNA): TGTGCCAGCAGCCTAGTAACCCGGGGTGAAGCTTTCTTT.

This clonotype has ten or more counts. The rearrangement joins TRBV7-6 to TRBJ2-1; 9 positions agree with TRBD1. The germline gives CDR1 SGHVS, CDR2 FNYEAQ. V lost 4 bases to trimming and J lost 14 bases; unmatched junction nucleotides: 6. This CDR3 has 12 residues. CDR3 in DNA: TGTGCCAGCAGCTCACGGGACAGGGAAAAGTTCTTC. This sequence encodes CASSSRDREKFF.

A single count supports this clonotype. The chain has TRBV28 and TRBJ2-2; TRBD2 is a possible D gene (6 bases). Trimming cost V 6 bases and J 2 bases, with 13 bases left between them. This CDR3 comprises 15 residues. Germline loops: CDR1 MDHEN, CDR2 SYDVKM. As DNA, the CDR3 is TGTGCCAGCAGGCGGGAAGGGAAAAACACCGGGGAGCTGTTTTTT. This translates into CASRREGKNTGELFF.

The V call is TRBV3-1, the J call TRBJ1-1; maybe TRBD1 (6 bases). The CDR3 loop spans 17 amino acids. CDR1 LGHDT and CDR2 YNNKEL come from the germline V gene (reference sequence). With 4 bases removed from V and 0 bases from J, the gap between germline ends came to 18 bases. CDR3 amino acids: CASSPLPGTRMNTEAFF. The CDR3 nucleotides are TGTGCCAGCAGCCCCCTACCCGGGACACGGATGAACACTGAAGCTTTCTTT.

V is TRBV9 and J is TRBJ2-7; 10 bases match TRBD1. This CDR3 is built from 14 residues. With V trimmed by 4 bases and J by 6 bases, 7 bases remained unmatched. CDR1 is SGDLS, CDR2 YYNGEE, per germline. The CDR3 here is CASSSGTGAGEQYF. The CDR3 DNA is TGTGCCAGCAGCTCCGGGACAGGGGCTGGCGAGCAGTACTTC.

This clonotype was detected only a few times. A read error may explain this, as a much larger clone is one base away. The V call is TRBV7-9, the J call TRBJ2-5; perhaps TRBD2 as D (6 bases). Per the germline V gene, CDR1 is SEHNR and CDR2 is FQNEAQ (reference sequence). CDR3 size: 14 residues. The CDR3 DNA is TGTGCCAGCGCGGGGCTAACACCACAAGAGTCCCAGTACTTC. It specifies CASAGLTPQESQYF.

In nucleotides, the CDR3 is TGTGCCATCTGGACAGGGGCGGATGGCTACACCTTC. Translated: CAIWTGADGYTF. This chain links TRBV24-1 with TRBJ1-2; 9 bases line up with TRBD1. This CDR3 comprises 12 residues. The V and J ends lost 11 bases and 6 bases, in that order; junction bases with no gene match: 6. The germline gives CDR1 KGHDR, CDR2 SFDVKD.

In its sample, this clonotype was seen many times. This rearrangement joins TRBV7-8 to TRBJ2-5, with 8 bases aligning to TRBD2. The junction had 7 bases not matched to a gene; V was cut back by 1 base and J by 3 bases. Germline CDR1 and CDR2: SGHVS and FQNEAQ. There are 16 residues in the CDR3. Written as DNA, the CDR3 is TGTGCCAGCAGCTTAGGGGCGGGGGGCACCAAAGAGACCCAGTACTTC. This gives the protein CASSLGAGGTKETQYF.

There are many counts of this clonotype. The chain carries TRBV7-2 and TRBJ1-1; D might be TRBD1 (5 bases). The germline V gene encodes CDR1 SGHTA and CDR2 FQGNSA. The CDR3 sequence is 14 residues long. With 5 bases removed from V and 3 bases from J, the gap between germline ends came to 13 bases. CDR3 nucleotides: TGTGCCAGCAGCGGCGGGGGGGTGGACACTGAAGCTTTCTTT. Amino acid sequence: CASSGGGVDTEAFF.

This clonotype appeared many times. The J gene is TRBJ1-2, the V gene TRBV7-6, with 8 positions matching TRBD1. CDR3 length: 16 amino acids. Germline-derived CDR1 and CDR2 are SGHVS and FNYEAQ. Trimming at V came to 3 bases and at J to 8 bases, leaving 14 bases not matched to a gene. CDR3 DNA sequence: TGTGCCAGCAGCTTGATCCCACAGGGGGTTGATCTGGGCTACACCTTC. Its translation is CASSLIPQGVDLGYTF. The full variable domain, in which reference TRBV7-6 and TRBJ1-2 provide the parts outside the CDR3, is GAGVSQSPRYKVTKRGQDVALRCDPISGHVSLYWYRQALGQGPEFLTYFNYEAQQDKSGLPNDRFSAERPEGSISTLTIQRTEQRDSAMYRCASSLIPQGVDLGYTFGSGTRLTVV.

This clonotype showed up just a few times. V is TRBV25-1 and J is TRBJ2-7; D may be TRBD2 (6 bases). The CDR3 runs to 13 residues. Germline V lookup: CDR1 MGHDK, CDR2 SYGVNS. Deletions cut 0 bases from V and 7 bases from J, with 10 bases between. The DNA of the CDR3 is TGTGCCAGCAGTGAATACCGAGGGACTGAGCAGTACTTC. Residues: CASSEYRGTEQYF.